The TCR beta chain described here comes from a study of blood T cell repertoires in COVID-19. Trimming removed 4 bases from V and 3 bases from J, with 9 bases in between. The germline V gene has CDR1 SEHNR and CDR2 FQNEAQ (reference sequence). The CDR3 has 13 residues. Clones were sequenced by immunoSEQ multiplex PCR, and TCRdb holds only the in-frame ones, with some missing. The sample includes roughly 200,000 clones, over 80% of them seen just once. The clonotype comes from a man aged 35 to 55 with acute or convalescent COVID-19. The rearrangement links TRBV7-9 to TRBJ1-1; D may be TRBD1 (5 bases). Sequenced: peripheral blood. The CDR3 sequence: CASSSDSYTEAFF. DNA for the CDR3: TGTGCCAGCAGCTCTGACAGCTACACTGAAGCTTTCTTT.